This T cell receptor beta chain was sequenced for a study of blood T cell repertoires in COVID-19. Study summary: Acute-phase and convalescent COVID-19 samples originated in the United States, Italy and Spain.

The repertoire was sequenced with immunoSEQ multiplex PCR; TCRdb's copy has only in-frame clones and lacks some. The repertoire has 350,000 to 450,000 clones, around 86% of them found once; the top ten carry less than 3.5%. CDR3 length: 13 residues. Trimming left V 3 bases short and J 7 bases short, with 7 bases between. The germline V gene has CDR1 SEHNR and CDR2 FQNEAQ (reference sequence). This receptor was identified in a human donor in a cohort sampled during active COVID-19. Input material: peripheral blood. This sequence joins TRBV7-9 and TRBJ1-6; tentatively, D is TRBD1 (6 bases). The CDR3 coding sequence is TGTGCCAGCAGCTTTCAGGGGAATTCACCCCTCCACTTT. Encoded protein: CASSFQGNSPLHF. The full variable domain, its missing parts supplied by reference TRBV7-9 and TRBJ1-6, is DTGVSQNPRHKITKRGQNVTFRCDPISEHNRLYWYRQTLGQGPEFLTYFQNEAQLEKSRLLSDRFSAERPKGSFSTLEIQRTEQGDSAMYLCASSFQGNSPLHFGNGTRLTVT.